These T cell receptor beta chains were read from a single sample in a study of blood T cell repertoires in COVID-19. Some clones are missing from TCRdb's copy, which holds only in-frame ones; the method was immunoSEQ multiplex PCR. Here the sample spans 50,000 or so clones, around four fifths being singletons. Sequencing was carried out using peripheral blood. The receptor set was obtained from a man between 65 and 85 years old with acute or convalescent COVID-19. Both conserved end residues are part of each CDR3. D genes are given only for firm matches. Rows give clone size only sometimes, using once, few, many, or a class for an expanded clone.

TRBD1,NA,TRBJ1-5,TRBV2,TGTGCCAGCACCGACAGGGGGTACAATCAGCCCCAGCATTTT,CASTDRGYNQPQHF
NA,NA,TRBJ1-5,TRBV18,TGTGCCAGCTCACCAAATTCGAACAGGGTAGGCAATCAGCCCCAGCATTTT,CASSPNSNRVGNQPQHF
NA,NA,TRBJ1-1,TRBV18,TGTGCCAGCTCACTGTCCCGGGACAAGAACACTGAAGCTTTCTTT,CASSLSRDKNTEAFF
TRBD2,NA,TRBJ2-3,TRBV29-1,TGCAGCGTTGAATTCGGGGGGGGCACAGATACGCAGTATTTT,CSVEFGGGTDTQYF
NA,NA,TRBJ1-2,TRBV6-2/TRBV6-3,TGTGCCAGCAGTCAAGGACAAGGTTATGGCTACACCTTC,CASSQGQGYGYTF
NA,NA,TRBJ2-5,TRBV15,TGTGCCACCAGCAGAGGAGGGTCAGAGACCCAGTACTTC,CATSRGGSETQYF
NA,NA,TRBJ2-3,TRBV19,TGTGCCAGTAGTCTCCCGGCAGATACGCAGTATTTT,CASSLPADTQYF
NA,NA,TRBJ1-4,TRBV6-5,TGTGCCAGCAGTCGGACGACAGGCTTTAATGAAAAACTGTTTTTT,CASSRTTGFNEKLFF
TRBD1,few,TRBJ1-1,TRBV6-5,TGTGCCAGCAGCTGGGGACAGCCGAACACTGAAGCTTTCTTT,CASSWGQPNTEAFF
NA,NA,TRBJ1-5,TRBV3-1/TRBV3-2,TGTGCCAGCAGCCAGCCGGGACAAACCAATCAGCCCCAGCATTTT,CASSQPGQTNQPQHF
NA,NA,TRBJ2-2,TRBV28,TGTGCCAGCATCGTTGCGGGGTACACCGGGGAGCTGTTTTTT,CASIVAGYTGELFF
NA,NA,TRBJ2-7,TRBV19,TGTGCCAGTAGTATTGGGGCGGTCTACGAGCAGTACTTC,CASSIGAVYEQYF
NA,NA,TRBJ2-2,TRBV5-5,TGTGCCAGCAGCTCCGAGTTCACCGGGGAGCTGTTTTTT,CASSSEFTGELFF
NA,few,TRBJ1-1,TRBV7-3,TGTGCCAGCAGCTTAGATCCGGGGTCCACTGAAGCTTTCTTT,CASSLDPGSTEAFF
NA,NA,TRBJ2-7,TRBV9,TGTGCCAGCAGCGTCCAAGCGGGATTACAGGGAAGGCAGTACTTC,CASSVQAGLQGRQYF
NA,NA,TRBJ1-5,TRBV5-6,TGTGCCAGCAGTTTCCCAGATCAGCCCCAGCATTTT,CASSFPDQPQHF
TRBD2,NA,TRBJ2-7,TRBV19,TGTGCCAGTAGTAGACTCGGACTAGTGGGCGAGCAGTACTTC,CASSRLGLVGEQYF
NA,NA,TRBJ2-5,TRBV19,TGTGCCAGTAGTCCCGGACACGGGCAAGAGACCCAGTACTTC,CASSPGHGQETQYF
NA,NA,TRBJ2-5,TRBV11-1,TGTGCCAGCAGCCCAGACTGGGAGACCCAGTACTTC,CASSPDWETQYF
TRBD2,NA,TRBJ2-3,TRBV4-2,TGTGCCAGCAGCCAAGATTTTTCTACTAGCGGCCCCACAGATACGCAGTATTTT,CASSQDFSTSGPTDTQYF
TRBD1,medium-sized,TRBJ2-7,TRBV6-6,TGTGCCAGCCATGGGACAGGGGGTATGCGGCAGTACTTC,CASHGTGGMRQYF
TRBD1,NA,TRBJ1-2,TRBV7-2,TGTGCCAGCAGCACCGTGACAGGGAGCTATGGCTACACCTTC,CASSTVTGSYGYTF
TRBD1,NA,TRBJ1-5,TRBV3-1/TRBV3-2,TGTGCCAGCAGCCAGGACAGGTATCAGCCCCAGCATTTT,CASSQDRYQPQHF
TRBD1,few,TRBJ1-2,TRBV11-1,TGTGCCAGCAGCTTAGCGCTGGGACAGGACGCCTATGGCTACACCTTC,CASSLALGQDAYGYTF
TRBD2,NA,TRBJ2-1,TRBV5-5,TGTGCCAGCAGCTTTAGCGGGGGGGCTCATCCCCGCAGTGAGCAGTTCTTC,CASSFSGGAHPRSEQFF
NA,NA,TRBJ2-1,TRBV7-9,TGTGCCAGCAGCTTACATGGCGGAAGCTCCTACAATGAGCAGTTCTTC,CASSLHGGSSYNEQFF
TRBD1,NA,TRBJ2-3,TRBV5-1,TGCGCCAGCAGTTTGAGGGGGACAGGGGACACAGATACGCAGTATTTT,CASSLRGTGDTDTQYF
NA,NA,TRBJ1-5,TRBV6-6,TGTGCCAGCACTGGACAGAATCAGCCCCAGCATTTT,CASTGQNQPQHF
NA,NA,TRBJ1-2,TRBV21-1,TGTGCCAGGATACCGGGACAGGGTTGGAGTGGCTACACCTTC,CARIPGQGWSGYTF
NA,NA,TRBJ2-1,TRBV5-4,TGTGCCAGCAGCTTGGACGCTAACAATGAGCAGTTCTTC,CASSLDANNEQFF
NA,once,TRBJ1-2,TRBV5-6,TGTGCCAGCAGTCTCGACAGGCGAAGGGGCTACACCTTC,CASSLDRRRGYTF
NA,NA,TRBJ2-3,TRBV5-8,TGTGGACAGCGGATCAGGGGAGAGGATACGCAGTATTTT,CGQRIRGEDTQYF
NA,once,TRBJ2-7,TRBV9,TGTGCCAGCAGCGTTGGACAACCCTACGAGCAGTACTTC,CASSVGQPYEQYF
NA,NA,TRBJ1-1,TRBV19,TGTGCCAGTAGCACAACAGCGAACACTGAAGCTTTCTTT,CASSTTANTEAFF
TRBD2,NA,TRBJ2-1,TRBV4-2,TGTGCCAGCAGCCCTTACCCCTCTAGCGGTTACAATGAGCAGTTCTTC,CASSPYPSSGYNEQFF
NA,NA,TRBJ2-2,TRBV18,TGTGCCAGCTCACCCCTCAAAACCGGTTCAGGAACGAACACCGGGGAGCTGTTTTTT,CASSPLKTGSGTNTGELFF
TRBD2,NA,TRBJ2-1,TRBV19,TGTGCCAGTAGTATCACTAGCGGCCGTTATGAGCAGTTCTTC,CASSITSGRYEQFF
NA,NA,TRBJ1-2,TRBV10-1,TGCGCCAGCAGTGCAGGGGACGAATTAAGTGGCTACACCTTC,CASSAGDELSGYTF
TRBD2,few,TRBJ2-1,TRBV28,TGTGCCAGCGGGGAGGCGGGACTAGCAAACAATGAGCAGTTCTTC,CASGEAGLANNEQFF
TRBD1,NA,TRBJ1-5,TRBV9,TGTGCCAGCAGCGTGATGGGGGACAGTCATCAGCCCCAGCATTTT,CASSVMGDSHQPQHF
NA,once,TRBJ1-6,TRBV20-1,TGCAGTGCCAGTCCCAGGGAAGGAGAGGTTTCACCCCTCCACTTT,CSASPREGEVSPLHF
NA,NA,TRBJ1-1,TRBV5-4,TGTGCCAGCAGCCCTGACAGCAACACTGAAGCTTTCTTT,CASSPDSNTEAFF
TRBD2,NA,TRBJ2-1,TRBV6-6,TGTGCCACCAAGACGACTAGCGGGAGTAATGAGCAGTTCTTC,CATKTTSGSNEQFF
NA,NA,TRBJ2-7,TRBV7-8,TGTGCCAGCAGCTTAGTCCAGCGGGACGAGCAGTACTTC,CASSLVQRDEQYF
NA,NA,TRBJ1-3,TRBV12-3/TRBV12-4,TGTGCCAGCCTGCCGGACAGTAGAAACACCATATATTTT,CASLPDSRNTIYF
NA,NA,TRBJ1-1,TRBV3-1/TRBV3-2,TGTGCCAGCAGCCATCCAGGGGCCGAAGCTTTCTTT,CASSHPGAEAFF
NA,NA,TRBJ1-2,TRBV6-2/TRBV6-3,TGTGCCAGCAGTTCCACGTTGGAGGGGACTGGCTACACCTTC,CASSSTLEGTGYTF
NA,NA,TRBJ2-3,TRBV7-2,TGTGCCAGCAGCTTGGGGCAGAGCACAGATACGCAGTATTTT,CASSLGQSTDTQYF
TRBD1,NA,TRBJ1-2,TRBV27,TGTGCCAGCAGTTCCGACAGGGGGCTTCGTGGCTACACCTTC,CASSSDRGLRGYTF
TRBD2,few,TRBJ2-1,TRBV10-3,TGTGCCATCAGTGAGTCTCGAGCGGGATCCTACAATGAGCAGTTCTTC,CAISESRAGSYNEQFF
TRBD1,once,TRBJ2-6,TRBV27,TGTGCCAGCAGTATCCGGACAGGGGTCCCCTCTGGGGCCAACGTCCTGACTTTC,CASSIRTGVPSGANVLTF
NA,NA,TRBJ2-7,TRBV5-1,TGCGCCAGCAGCCCAAGGCCTGACGGAGCCTACGAGCAGTACTTC,CASSPRPDGAYEQYF
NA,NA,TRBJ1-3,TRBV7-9,TGTGCCAGCAGCTTGTGGGGGCCTGGAAACACCATATATTTT,CASSLWGPGNTIYF